Each of the 18 T cell receptor beta chains below was sequenced from the same sample in a study of CD8+ T cells in alopecia areata. TCR sequencing used cDNA made by reverse transcription of extracted RNA. TCRdb's copy holds only in-frame clones and misses some; the assay was immunoSEQ multiplex PCR. The table includes 120,000 or so clones, 50% to 75% detected once. Treatment defined: oral pan-JAK inhibitor, 5-10 mg twice daily. Source: CD8+ T cells sorted from blood, taken at week 4, from a patient treated with tofacitinib. These receptors all come from a human donor with alopecia areata.

This clone was seen a few times. The chain is built from TRBV29-1 and TRBJ2-2; weak D call: TRBD2 (5 bases). V was pared by 2 bases and J by 3 bases, with 7 bases between. The length of the CDR3 is 13 residues. CDR1 is SQVTM and CDR2 is ANQGSEA in the germline V gene. This chain's CDR3 is CSVESGDTGELFF. CDR3 nucleotides: TGCAGCGTTGAATCCGGGGACACCGGGGAGCTGTTTTTT.

The gene calls are TRBV4-3 and TRBJ2-5; D not resolved. V lost 0 bases and J lost 4, with 6 bases in between. Looked up from germline, CDR1 is LGHNA and CDR2 is YSLEER. The CDR3 has 13 amino acids. This chain's CDR3 is CASSQDRRETQYF. The CDR3, as DNA: TGCGCCAGCAGCCAAGATCGAAGAGAGACCCAGTACTTC.

The CDR3 DNA reads TGTGCCTGGACCCCCGGCGCGAGCACCCACTATGGCTACACCTTC. It codes for CAWTPGASTHYGYTF. The chain couples TRBV30 to TRBJ1-2; no clear D. This CDR3 is built from 15 residues. In germline, CDR1 is GTSNPN, CDR2 SVGIG (reference sequence). V was trimmed by 4 bases and J by 3 bases, leaving 18 bases between them.

The V call is TRBV5-6, the J call TRBJ2-1; TRBD1 agrees at 8 bases. Per germline, CDR1 SGHDT and CDR2 YYEEEE. The junction had 8 bases not matched to a gene; V was cut back by 7 bases and J by 5 bases. The CDR3 contains 14 residues. The CDR3 region has the DNA TGTGCCAGCGGGATCCCGGGACAGGACAATGAGCAGTTCTTC. Its protein is CASGIPGQDNEQFF.

In DNA form, the CDR3 reads TGCAGCGTTGAAAAACGGCTAGCAGTGAATGAGCAGTTCTTC. Translating gives CSVEKRLAVNEQFF. The chain carries TRBV29-1 and TRBJ2-1; tentative D call: TRBD2 (5 bases). The CDR3 has 14 residues. The V gene's germline CDR1 is SQVTM and CDR2 ANQGSEA. The V and J ends lost 2 bases and 7 bases respectively, with 15 bases between them.

This clone was picked up a small number of times. The gene calls are TRBV6-5 and TRBJ2-4; unclear D gene. The CDR3 covers 13 residues. The V gene's germline CDR1 is MNHEY and CDR2 SVGAGI. Trimming shortened V by 2 bases and J by 6 bases, and 8 bases separated the two germline ends. The CDR3 protein is CASSYTQANIQYF. As DNA, the CDR3 is TGTGCCAGCAGTTACACGCAGGCAAACATTCAGTACTTC.

This rearrangement joins TRBV2 to TRBJ1-2, with 8 bases aligning to TRBD1. CDR1 and CDR2 from the germline V gene are SNHLY and FYNNEI. The CDR3 contains 14 residues. V was pared by 3 bases and J by 1 base, with 1 base of the junction left unmatched. DNA for the CDR3: TGTGCCAGCAGTGACGGACAGGGTAACTATGGCTACACCTTC. It encodes CASSDGQGNYGYTF. The variable domain in full, completed from reference TRBV2 and TRBJ1-2, reads EPEVTQTPSHQVTQMGQEVILRCVPISNHLYFYWYRQILGQKVEFLVSFYNNEISEKSEIFDDQFSVERPDGSNFTLKIRSTKLEDSAMYFCASSDGQGNYGYTFGSGTRLTVV.

This clone was picked up a small number of times. This chain links TRBV7-9 with TRBJ1-6; 9 bases align to TRBD1. With V trimmed by 2 bases and J by 8 bases, 10 bases remained unmatched. The CDR3 length is 17 residues. Looked up from germline, CDR1 is SEHNR and CDR2 is FQNEAQ (reference sequence). The CDR3 DNA reads as TGTGCCAGCAGCTTAACGACAGGGGGATCTAAGGATTCACCCCTCCACTTT. Its translation: CASSLTTGGSKDSPLHF.

The V call is TRBV7-9, the J call TRBJ1-5; a weak D match, TRBD1 (5 bases). Trimming shortened V by 1 base and J by 0 bases, and 7 bases separated the two germline ends. Germline CDR1 reads SEHNR; CDR2 reads FQNEAQ (reference sequence). The CDR3 is 15 amino acids. CDR3 bases: TGTGCCAGCAGCTTAGGGGGGTATAGCAATCAGCCCCAGCATTTT. This encodes CASSLGGYSNQPQHF.

This clone appeared a single time. The chain combines TRBV7-2 with TRBJ1-1, with unresolved D. CDR3 length equals 11 residues. Trimming pared 1 base from V and 8 bases from J, leaving 5 bases between. CDR1 SGHTA and CDR2 FQGNSA come from the germline V gene. CDR3 in amino acids: CASSLGREAFF. Written as DNA, the CDR3 is TGTGCCAGCAGCTTAGGCAGGGAAGCTTTCTTT.

Turning to this clone: The junction departs from the called germline gene at one end, perhaps through a read error. The V gene is TRBV29-1, the J gene TRBJ2-3, with TRBD2 matching over 9 bases. Germline CDR1 SQVTM, CDR2 ANQGSEA. The CDR3 extends over 18 amino acids. In DNA, the CDR3 is TGCAGCGCTGAAACCCCCCCAGGACTAGCGTCCTCCACAGATACGCAGTATTTT. Protein: CSAETPPGLASSTDTQYF.

This rearrangement joins TRBV30 to TRBJ2-5, with TRBD2 as a possible D gene (6 bases). V lost 2 bases and J lost 2, with 12 bases in between. Per the germline V gene, CDR1 is GTSNPN and CDR2 is SVGIG (reference sequence). The CDR3 spans 14 residues. This CDR3 reads CAWSLPGRQETQYF. DNA for the CDR3: TGTGCCTGGAGTTTGCCGGGGAGGCAAGAGACCCAGTACTTC.

This sequence joins TRBV7-2 and TRBJ2-7; D possibly corresponds to TRBD2 (5 bases). The CDR3 loop spans 15 amino acids. V was trimmed by 4 bases and J by 1 base, leaving 14 bases between them. Per germline, CDR1 SGHTA and CDR2 FQGNSA. The CDR3 here is CASSSYLGKSYEQYF. CDR3 nucleotide sequence: TGTGCCAGCAGCTCGTACCTCGGGAAGTCCTACGAGCAGTACTTC. Drawing the rest from reference TRBV7-2 and TRBJ2-7, the complete variable domain is GAGVSQSPSNKVTEKGKDVELRCDPISGHTALYWYRQSLGQGLEFLIYFQGNSAPDKSGLPSDRFSAERTGGSVSTLTIQRTQQEDSAVYLCASSSYLGKSYEQYFGPGTRLTVT.

This rearrangement joins TRBV29-1 to TRBJ1-2, with 8 positions matching TRBD1. CDR3 length: 13 amino acids. CDR1 SQVTM and CDR2 ANQGSEA come from the germline V gene. V lost 6 bases, J lost 1 base, and 4 bases stayed unmatched. The CDR3 region is CSVGQEVNYGYTF. CDR3 nucleotides: TGCAGCGTGGGACAGGAGGTTAACTATGGCTACACCTTC.

This clone has a handful of counts. J is TRBJ1-6 and V is TRBV7-2, with TRBD1 matching 7 bases. V dropped 1 base and J dropped 11; count of bases not matched to a gene: 11. This CDR3 comprises 16 residues. The germline V gene has CDR1 SGHTA and CDR2 FQGNSA. The CDR3 sequence: CASSLGALWGQPPLHF. DNA of the CDR3: TGTGCCAGCAGCTTAGGGGCCCTCTGGGGACAGCCACCCCTCCACTTT.

This chain uses TRBV27 with TRBJ1-1; D unclear. This CDR3 has 13 amino acids. Germline V lookup: CDR1 MNHEY, CDR2 SMNVEV (reference sequence). The V end was cut by 1 base, the J end by 0 bases, with 3 bases between. The CDR3 coding sequence is TGTGCCAGCAGTTTATATGTGAACACTGAAGCTTTCTTT. Protein product: CASSLYVNTEAFF.

This chain connects TRBV30 to TRBJ2-2; 9 bases line up with TRBD1. Trimming took 0 bases from V and 6 from J; bases not matched to a gene: 8. The CDR3 has 16 amino acids. CDR1 and CDR2 from the germline V gene are GTSNPN and SVGIG (reference sequence). CDR3: CAWSVPDGTGPGELFF. The DNA for the CDR3 is TGTGCCTGGAGTGTACCGGACGGGACAGGGCCCGGGGAGCTGTTTTTT.

This chain connects TRBV2 to TRBJ1-5; the match to TRBD1 covers 7 bases. The germline V gene encodes CDR1 SNHLY and CDR2 FYNNEI. The V and J ends lost 3 bases and 4 bases, in that order; junction bases with no gene match: 3. The CDR3 runs to 14 residues. The CDR3 protein is CASSEGQRNQPQHF. The DNA for the CDR3 is TGTGCCAGCAGTGAGGGACAGCGGAATCAGCCCCAGCATTTT.